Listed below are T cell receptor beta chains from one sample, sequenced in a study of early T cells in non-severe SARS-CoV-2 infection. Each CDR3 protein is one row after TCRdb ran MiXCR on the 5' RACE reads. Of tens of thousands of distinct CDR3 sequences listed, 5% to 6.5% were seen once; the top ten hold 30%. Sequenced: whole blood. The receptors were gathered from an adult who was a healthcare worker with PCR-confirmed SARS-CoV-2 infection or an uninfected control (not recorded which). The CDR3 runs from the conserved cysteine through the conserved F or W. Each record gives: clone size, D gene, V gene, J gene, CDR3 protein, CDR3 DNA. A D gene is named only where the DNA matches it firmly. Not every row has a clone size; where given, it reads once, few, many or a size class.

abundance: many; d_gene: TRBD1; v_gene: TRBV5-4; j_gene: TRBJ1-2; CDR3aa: CASSLEQGGYGYTF; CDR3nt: TGTGCCAGCAGCTTGGAACAGGGGGGATATGGCTACACCTTC
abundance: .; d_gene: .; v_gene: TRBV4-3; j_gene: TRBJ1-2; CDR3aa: CASSQEYPRAYGYTF; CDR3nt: TGCGCCAGCAGCCAAGAGTACCCTAGGGCCTATGGCTACACCTTC
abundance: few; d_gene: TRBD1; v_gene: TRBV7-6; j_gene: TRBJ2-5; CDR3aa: CASSLRGGLETQYF; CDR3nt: TGTGCCAGCAGCTTAAGAGGGGGCCTCGAGACCCAGTACTTC
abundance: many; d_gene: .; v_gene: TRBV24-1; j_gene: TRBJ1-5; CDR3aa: CATSVTGGGRQHF; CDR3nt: TGTGCCACCAGTGTCACCGGGGGAGGTCGGCAGCATTTT
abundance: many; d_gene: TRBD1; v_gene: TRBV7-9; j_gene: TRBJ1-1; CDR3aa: CASSLAGQGVYTEAFF; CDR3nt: TGTGCCAGCAGCTTAGCGGGACAGGGGGTATACACTGAAGCTTTCTTT
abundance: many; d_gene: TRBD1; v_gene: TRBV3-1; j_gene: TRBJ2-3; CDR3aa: CASSHYRTGPLTDTQYF; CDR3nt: TGTGCCAGCAGCCATTATAGGACAGGTCCCCTCACAGATACGCAGTATTTT
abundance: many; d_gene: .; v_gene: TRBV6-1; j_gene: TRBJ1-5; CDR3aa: CASSEGWPGRNQPQHF; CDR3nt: TGTGCCAGCAGTGAAGGATGGCCAGGTCGCAATCAGCCCCAGCATTTT
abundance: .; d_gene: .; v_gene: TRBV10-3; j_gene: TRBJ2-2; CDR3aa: CAISEGTGNTGELFF; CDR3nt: TGTGCCATCAGTGAGGGGACGGGGAACACCGGGGAGCTGTTTTTT
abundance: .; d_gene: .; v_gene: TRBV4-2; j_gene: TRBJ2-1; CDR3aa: CASSQGGSGYNEQFF; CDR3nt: TGTGCCAGCAGCCAAGGGGGTAGCGGCTACAATGAGCAGTTCTTC
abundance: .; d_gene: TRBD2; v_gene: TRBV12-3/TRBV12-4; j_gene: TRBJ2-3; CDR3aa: CASSVAGTSTDTQYF; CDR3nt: TGTGCCAGCAGCGTAGCGGGGACTAGCACAGATACGCAGTATTTT
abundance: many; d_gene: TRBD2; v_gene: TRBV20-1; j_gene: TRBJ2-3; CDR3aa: CSATPTSGRAVADTQYF; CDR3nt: TGCAGTGCTACCCCGACTAGCGGGAGGGCCGTTGCAGATACGCAGTATTTT
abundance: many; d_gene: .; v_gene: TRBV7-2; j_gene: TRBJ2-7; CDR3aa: CASSLEWGEQYF; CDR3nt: TGTGCCAGCAGCTTAGAGTGGGGGGAGCAGTACTTC
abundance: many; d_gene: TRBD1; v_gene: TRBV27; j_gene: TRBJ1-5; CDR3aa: CASRITGAVQPQHF; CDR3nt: TGTGCCAGCAGGATCACAGGGGCAGTTCAGCCCCAGCATTTT
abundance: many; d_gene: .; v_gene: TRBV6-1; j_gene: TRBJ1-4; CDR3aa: CASSEAGGNHPGEKLFF; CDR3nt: TGTGCCAGCAGTGAAGCAGGAGGGAACCACCCTGGTGAAAAACTGTTTTTT
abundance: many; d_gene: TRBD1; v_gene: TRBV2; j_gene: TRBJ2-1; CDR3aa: CASSGQTGGTNEQFF; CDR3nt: TGTGCCAGCAGTGGACAGACAGGGGGGACGAATGAGCAGTTCTTC
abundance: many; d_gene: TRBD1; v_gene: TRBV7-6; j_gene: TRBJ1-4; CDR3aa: CASSMGQGGAAWEKLFF; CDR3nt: TGTGCCAGCAGCATGGGACAGGGGGGAGCCGCTTGGGAAAAACTGTTTTTT
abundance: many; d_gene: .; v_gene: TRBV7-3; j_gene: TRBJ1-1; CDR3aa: CASSDLGNTEAFF; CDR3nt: TGTGCCAGCAGCGACCTAGGGAACACTGAAGCTTTCTTT
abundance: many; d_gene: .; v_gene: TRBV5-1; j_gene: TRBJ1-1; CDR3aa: CASSLASRGTEAFF; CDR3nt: TGCGCCAGCAGCTTGGCCAGTAGGGGAACTGAAGCTTTCTTT
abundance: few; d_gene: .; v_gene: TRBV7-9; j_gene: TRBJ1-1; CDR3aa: CASSFTGASTEAFF; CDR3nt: TGTGCCAGCAGCTTTACCGGGGCGAGCACTGAAGCTTTCTTT
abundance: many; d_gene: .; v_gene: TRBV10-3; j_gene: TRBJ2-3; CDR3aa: CAISPSTGTREDTQYF; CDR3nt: TGTGCCATCTCTCCGAGCACCGGGACCAGGGAAGATACGCAGTATTTT
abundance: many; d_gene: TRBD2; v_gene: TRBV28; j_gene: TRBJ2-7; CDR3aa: CASSDSGTPYEQYF; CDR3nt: TGTGCCAGCAGCGACAGCGGGACGCCCTACGAGCAGTACTTC
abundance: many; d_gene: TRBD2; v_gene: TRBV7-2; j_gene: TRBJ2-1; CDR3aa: CASSYFPSGSFYEQFF; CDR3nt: TGTGCCAGCAGCTACTTCCCTAGCGGGAGTTTCTATGAGCAGTTCTTC
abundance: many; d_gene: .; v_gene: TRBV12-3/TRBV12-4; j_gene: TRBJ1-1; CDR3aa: CASSFLSPGTEAFF; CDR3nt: TGTGCCAGCAGTTTTTTATCTCCCGGGACTGAAGCTTTCTTT
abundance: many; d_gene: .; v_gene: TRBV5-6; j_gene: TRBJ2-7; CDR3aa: CASSLAGSTYEQYF; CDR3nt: TGTGCCAGCAGCTTGGCCGGCAGCACCTACGAGCAGTACTTC
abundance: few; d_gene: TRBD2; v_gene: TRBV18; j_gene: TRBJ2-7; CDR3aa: CASSPQNRGRASEQYF; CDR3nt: TGTGCCAGCTCACCACAGAATCGCGGGAGGGCCTCCGAGCAGTACTTC
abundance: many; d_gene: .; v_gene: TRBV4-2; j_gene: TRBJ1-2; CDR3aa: CASSQASLGGFNYGYTF; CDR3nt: TGTGCCAGCAGCCAAGCTTCTTTGGGGGGCTTTAACTATGGCTACACCTTC
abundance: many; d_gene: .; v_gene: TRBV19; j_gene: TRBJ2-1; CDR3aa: CASSMGWGNYNEQFF; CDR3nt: TGTGCCAGTAGTATGGGTTGGGGCAACTACAATGAGCAGTTCTTC
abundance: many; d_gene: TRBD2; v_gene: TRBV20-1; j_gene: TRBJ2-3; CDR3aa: CSALLSGGPYTQYF; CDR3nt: TGCAGTGCCCTACTTAGCGGGGGGCCGTATACGCAGTATTTT
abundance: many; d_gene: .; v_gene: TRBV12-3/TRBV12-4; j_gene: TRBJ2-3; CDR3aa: CASSFSTDTQYF; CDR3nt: TGTGCCAGCAGTTTTAGCACAGATACGCAGTATTTT
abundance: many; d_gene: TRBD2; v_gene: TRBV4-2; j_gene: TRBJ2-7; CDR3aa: CASSQDQSSGTVSYEQYF; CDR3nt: TGTGCCAGCAGCCAAGATCAGTCGAGCGGGACCGTCTCCTACGAGCAGTACTTC
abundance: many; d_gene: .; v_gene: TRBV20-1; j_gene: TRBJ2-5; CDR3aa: CSAPVTGPRTQYF; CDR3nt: TGCAGTGCTCCGGTCACTGGGCCACGAACCCAGTACTTC
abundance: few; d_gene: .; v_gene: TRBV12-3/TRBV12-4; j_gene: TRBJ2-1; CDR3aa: CASSFWQVVADEQFF; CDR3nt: TGTGCCAGCAGTTTTTGGCAGGTTGTCGCTGATGAGCAGTTCTTC
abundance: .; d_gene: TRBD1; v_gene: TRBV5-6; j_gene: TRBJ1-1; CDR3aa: CASSLRDRETEAFF; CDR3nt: TGTGCCAGCAGCTTGAGGGACAGGGAGACTGAAGCTTTCTTT
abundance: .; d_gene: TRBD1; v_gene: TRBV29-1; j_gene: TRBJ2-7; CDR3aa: CSVVLGTGGYEQYF; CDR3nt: TGCAGCGTTGTACTAGGGACAGGGGGCTACGAGCAGTACTTC
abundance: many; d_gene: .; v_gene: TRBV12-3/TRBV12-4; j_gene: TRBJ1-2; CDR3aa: CASRTAEYGYTF; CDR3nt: TGTGCCAGCAGGACTGCCGAGTATGGCTACACCTTC
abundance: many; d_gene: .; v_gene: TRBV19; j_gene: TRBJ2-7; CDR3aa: CASSIRVSSYEQYF; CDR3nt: TGTGCCAGTAGTATAAGGGTCAGCTCCTACGAGCAGTACTTC
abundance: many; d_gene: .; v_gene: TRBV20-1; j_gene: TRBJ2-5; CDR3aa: CSARDSQFGTQYF; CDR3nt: TGCAGTGCTAGAGATTCCCAGTTCGGGACCCAGTACTTC
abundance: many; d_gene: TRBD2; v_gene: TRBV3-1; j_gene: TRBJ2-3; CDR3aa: CASSQEAGGTDTQYF; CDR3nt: TGTGCCAGCAGCCAAGAAGCGGGGGGGACAGATACGCAGTATTTT
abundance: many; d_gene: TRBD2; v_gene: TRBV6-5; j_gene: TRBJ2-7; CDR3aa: CASRGLAGGYEQYF; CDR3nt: TGTGCCAGCAGGGGACTAGCGGGAGGTTACGAGCAGTACTTC
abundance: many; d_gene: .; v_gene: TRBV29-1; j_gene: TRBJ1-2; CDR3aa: CSVDHRLSNYGYTF; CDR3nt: TGCAGCGTTGATCATCGACTCAGTAACTATGGCTACACCTTC
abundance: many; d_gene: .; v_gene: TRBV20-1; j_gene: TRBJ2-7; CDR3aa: CSVISDNPYEQYF; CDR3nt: TGCAGTGTTATCTCGGACAACCCCTACGAGCAGTACTTC
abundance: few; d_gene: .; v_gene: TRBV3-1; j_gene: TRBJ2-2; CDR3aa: CASSQWGKTGELFF; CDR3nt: TGTGCCAGCAGCCAATGGGGAAAGACCGGGGAGCTGTTTTTT
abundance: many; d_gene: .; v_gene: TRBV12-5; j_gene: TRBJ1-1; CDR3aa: CASGLVTRGLVRFGDTEAFF; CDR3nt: TGTGCTAGTGGTTTGGTAACGCGGGGGCTAGTTCGGTTTGGAGACACTGAAGCTTTCTTT
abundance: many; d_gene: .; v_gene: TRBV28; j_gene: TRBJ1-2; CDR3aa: CASRTGWGRWSGYTF; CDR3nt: TGTGCCAGCAGGACAGGTTGGGGGCGATGGTCCGGCTACACCTTC
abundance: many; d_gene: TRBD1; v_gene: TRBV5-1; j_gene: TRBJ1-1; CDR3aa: CASSLTGGVTEAFF; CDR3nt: TGCGCCAGCAGCTTGACAGGGGGCGTCACTGAAGCTTTCTTT
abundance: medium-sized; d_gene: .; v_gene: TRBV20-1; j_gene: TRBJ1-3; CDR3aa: CSALDGNSGNTIYF; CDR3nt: TGCAGTGCTCTTGACGGGAACTCTGGAAACACCATATATTTT
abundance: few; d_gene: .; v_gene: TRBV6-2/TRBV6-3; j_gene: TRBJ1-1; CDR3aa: CASSTGRGTEAFF; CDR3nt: TGTGCCAGCAGCACGGGGAGGGGTACTGAAGCTTTCTTT
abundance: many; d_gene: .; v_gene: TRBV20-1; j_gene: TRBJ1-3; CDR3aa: CSARDGRNSGNTIYF; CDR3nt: TGCAGTGCTAGAGATGGACGAAACTCTGGAAACACCATATATTTT
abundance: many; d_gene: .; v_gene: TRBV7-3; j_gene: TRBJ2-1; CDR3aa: CASSLGGAGNEQFF; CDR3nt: TGTGCCAGCAGCTTAGGGGGCGCGGGTAATGAGCAGTTCTTC
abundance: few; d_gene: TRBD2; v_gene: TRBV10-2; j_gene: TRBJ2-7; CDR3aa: CASSEAGVGEQYF; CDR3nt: TGCGCCAGCAGTGAGGCGGGAGTGGGAGAGCAGTACTTC
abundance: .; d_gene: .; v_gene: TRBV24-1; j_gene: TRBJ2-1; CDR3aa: CATSEGRFEQFF; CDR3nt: TGTGCCACCAGTGAGGGGCGGTTTGAGCAGTTCTTC
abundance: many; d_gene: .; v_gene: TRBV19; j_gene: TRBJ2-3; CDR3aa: CASSIAGRSTDTQYF; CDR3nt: TGTGCCAGTAGTATAGCCGGCCGCAGCACAGATACGCAGTATTTT
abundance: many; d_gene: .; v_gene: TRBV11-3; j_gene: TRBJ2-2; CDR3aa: CASSRKGDGRNTGELFF; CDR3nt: TGTGCCAGCAGCCGAAAGGGGGACGGGAGAAATACCGGGGAGCTGTTTTTT
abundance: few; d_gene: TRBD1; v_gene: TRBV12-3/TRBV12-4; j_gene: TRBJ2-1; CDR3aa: CASSQGTGNEQFF; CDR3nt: TGTGCCAGCAGTCAAGGGACAGGTAATGAGCAGTTCTTC